This T cell receptor (beta chain) was identified in a study of blood T cell repertoires in COVID-19. Across the whole study: There were acute and convalescent COVID-19 samples, and they came from the United States, Italy and Spain.

The study recruited people aged roughly 18 to 95 years across some 23 US areas. Cohort 3 recovered donors had two negative PCRs, clearance, or symptom resolution. This CDR3 has 15 amino acids. The germline CDR1 and CDR2 sequences are KGHSH and LQKENI. J lost 4 bases, V lost 3 bases, and 2 bases had no gene match. Method: immunoSEQ multiplex PCR; TCRdb's copy keeps in-frame clones and lacks some. The repertoire has 330,000 or so clones, approximately 92% of them found once; the top ten carry approximately 17%. The source material was PBMCs or T cells enriched from blood (not recorded which). The V call is TRBV18, the J call TRBJ2-1, with 11 bases fitting TRBD2. This clonotype originated in a woman in her thirties who had recovered from COVID-19. CDR3 protein: CASSPRLAGYNEQFF. Written as DNA, the CDR3 is TGTGCCAGCTCACCTCGACTAGCGGGGTACAATGAGCAGTTCTTC. The full variable domain, completed using reference TRBV18 and TRBJ2-1, is NAGVMQNPRHLVRRRGQEARLRCSPMKGHSHVYWYRQLPEEGLKFMVYLQKENIIDESGMPKERFSAEFPKEGPSILRIQQVVRGDSAAYFCASSPRLAGYNEQFFGPGTRLTVL.